This T cell receptor (beta chain) was recovered during a study of shared clonotypes between healthy human individuals. This clone was counted once. Germline-derived CDR1 and CDR2 are SNHLY and FYNNEI. This CDR3 region has 16 residues. V lost 7 bases and J lost 0; bases outside the gene matches: 10. Measured with immunoSEQ multiplex PCR; TCRdb has only the in-frame clones, and not every one. The data contain some 660,000 clones, about 80% of them singletons. The V call is TRBV2, the J call TRBJ2-7, with 9 bases fitting TRBD2. The clonotype was recovered from a woman aged 25 to 45 in good health. The sequencing input was memory CD4+ T cells sorted from blood. Subset meaning: CD45RA-negative fraction. CDR3 in amino acids: CASKKGGRALSYEQYF. CDR3 coding DNA: TGTGCCAGCAAGAAGGGCGGGAGGGCCCTCTCCTACGAGCAGTACTTC.